These T cell receptor beta chains were read from a single sample in a study of T cells after yellow fever vaccination. MiXCR, run by TCRdb on the 5' RACE reads, gives a single entry per CDR3 protein. The data contain hundreds of thousands of distinct CDR3 sequences, around 16% of them singletons. The specimen comprised PBMCs, sampled around 5 days after the first yellow fever vaccination. These receptors originate from a man younger than 30 who received the YFV17D yellow fever vaccine. Each CDR3 is given with its conserved first and last residue. Each record gives: clone size, D gene, V gene, J gene, CDR3 protein, CDR3 DNA. The D gene is left open where the match is weak. Expanded clones get a size class; other rows say once, few or many, or leave the size out.

size: .
D: TRBD1
V: TRBV12-3/TRBV12-4
J: TRBJ2-1
CDR3: CACRPGQGTSTSYNEQFF
DNA: TGTGCCTGCAGGCCGGGACAGGGGACGTCTACCTCCTACAATGAGCAGTTCTTC

size: few
D: .
V: TRBV4-1
J: TRBJ2-1
CDR3: CASSQERLGYNEQFF
DNA: TGCGCCAGCAGCCAAGAAAGGCTTGGGTACAATGAGCAGTTCTTC

size: few
D: TRBD2
V: TRBV28
J: TRBJ2-7
CDR3: CASSLRASGGYEQYF
DNA: TGTGCCAGCAGTTTAAGGGCTAGCGGGGGCTACGAGCAGTACTTC

size: few
D: .
V: TRBV4-2
J: TRBJ2-1
CDR3: CASSPRQDSLTYNEQFF
DNA: TGTGCCAGCAGCCCTCGCCAGGACAGCCTAACCTACAATGAGCAGTTCTTC

size: few
D: .
V: TRBV6-5
J: TRBJ1-3
CDR3: CASSYSRTAHSGNTIYF
DNA: TGTGCCAGCAGTTACTCAAGGACGGCCCACTCTGGAAACACCATATATTTT

size: few
D: .
V: TRBV12-3/TRBV12-4
J: TRBJ2-3
CDR3: CASRPGHSTDTQYF
DNA: TGTGCCAGCAGACCCGGCCACAGCACAGATACGCAGTATTTT

size: many
D: .
V: TRBV4-2
J: TRBJ2-5
CDR3: CASSQESGASTQYF
DNA: TGTGCCAGCAGCCAAGAATCCGGAGCTTCGACCCAGTACTTC

size: .
D: .
V: TRBV4-2
J: TRBJ1-5
CDR3: CASSPITGYSNQPQHF
DNA: TGTGCCAGCAGCCCAATAACAGGGTATAGCAATCAGCCCCAGCATTTT

size: .
D: TRBD2
V: TRBV20-1
J: TRBJ2-4
CDR3: CSARPERGANVLAKNIQYF
DNA: TGCAGTGCTAGGCCCGAGCGGGGGGCTAACGTACTGGCCAAAAACATTCAGTACTTC

size: many
D: .
V: TRBV10-3
J: TRBJ2-1
CDR3: CASGGVDNEQFF
DNA: TGTGCCTCAGGAGGGGTAGACAATGAGCAGTTCTTC

size: .
D: TRBD1
V: TRBV12-3/TRBV12-4
J: TRBJ2-3
CDR3: CAFSHPAQGSYPTDTQYF
DNA: TGTGCCTTCAGCCACCCGGCACAGGGGTCTTACCCCACAGATACGCAGTATTTT

size: .
D: TRBD2
V: TRBV11-2
J: TRBJ2-5
CDR3: CASSFSWGGETQYF
DNA: TGTGCCAGCAGCTTTTCATGGGGGGGAGAGACCCAGTACTTC

size: few
D: .
V: TRBV13
J: TRBJ2-5
CDR3: CASSPGTRRRETQYF
DNA: TGTGCCAGCAGCCCAGGAACGCGGCGGCGAGAGACCCAGTACTTC

size: few
D: .
V: TRBV19
J: TRBJ1-5
CDR3: CASSTISNQPQHF
DNA: TGTGCCAGTAGTACTATCAGTAATCAGCCCCAGCATTTT

size: .
D: .
V: TRBV7-2
J: TRBJ2-6
CDR3: CASSLTTASGANVLTF
DNA: TGTGCCAGCAGCTTAACGACAGCTTCTGGGGCCAACGTCCTGACTTTC

size: .
D: .
V: TRBV20-1
J: TRBJ2-1
CDR3: CSAKRRAYNEQFF
DNA: TGCAGTGCAAAGCGTCGGGCCTACAATGAGCAGTTCTTC

size: few
D: .
V: TRBV6-6
J: TRBJ1-4
CDR3: CASGTGPGEKLFF
DNA: TGTGCCAGCGGAACAGGGCCGGGGGAAAAACTGTTTTTT

size: .
D: .
V: TRBV11-2
J: TRBJ2-7
CDR3: CASSFSVGSYEQYF
DNA: TGTGCCAGCAGCTTTTCTGTGGGTTCCTACGAGCAGTACTTC

size: few
D: TRBD1
V: TRBV12-3/TRBV12-4
J: TRBJ2-2
CDR3: CASSLGPTGGTGELFF
DNA: TGTGCCAGCAGTTTAGGGCCGACAGGGGGCACCGGGGAGCTGTTTTTT

size: .
D: TRBD1
V: TRBV5-4
J: TRBJ2-5
CDR3: CASSQGQGRGQETQYF
DNA: TGTGCCAGCAGCCAGGGACAGGGTAGGGGTCAAGAGACCCAGTACTTC